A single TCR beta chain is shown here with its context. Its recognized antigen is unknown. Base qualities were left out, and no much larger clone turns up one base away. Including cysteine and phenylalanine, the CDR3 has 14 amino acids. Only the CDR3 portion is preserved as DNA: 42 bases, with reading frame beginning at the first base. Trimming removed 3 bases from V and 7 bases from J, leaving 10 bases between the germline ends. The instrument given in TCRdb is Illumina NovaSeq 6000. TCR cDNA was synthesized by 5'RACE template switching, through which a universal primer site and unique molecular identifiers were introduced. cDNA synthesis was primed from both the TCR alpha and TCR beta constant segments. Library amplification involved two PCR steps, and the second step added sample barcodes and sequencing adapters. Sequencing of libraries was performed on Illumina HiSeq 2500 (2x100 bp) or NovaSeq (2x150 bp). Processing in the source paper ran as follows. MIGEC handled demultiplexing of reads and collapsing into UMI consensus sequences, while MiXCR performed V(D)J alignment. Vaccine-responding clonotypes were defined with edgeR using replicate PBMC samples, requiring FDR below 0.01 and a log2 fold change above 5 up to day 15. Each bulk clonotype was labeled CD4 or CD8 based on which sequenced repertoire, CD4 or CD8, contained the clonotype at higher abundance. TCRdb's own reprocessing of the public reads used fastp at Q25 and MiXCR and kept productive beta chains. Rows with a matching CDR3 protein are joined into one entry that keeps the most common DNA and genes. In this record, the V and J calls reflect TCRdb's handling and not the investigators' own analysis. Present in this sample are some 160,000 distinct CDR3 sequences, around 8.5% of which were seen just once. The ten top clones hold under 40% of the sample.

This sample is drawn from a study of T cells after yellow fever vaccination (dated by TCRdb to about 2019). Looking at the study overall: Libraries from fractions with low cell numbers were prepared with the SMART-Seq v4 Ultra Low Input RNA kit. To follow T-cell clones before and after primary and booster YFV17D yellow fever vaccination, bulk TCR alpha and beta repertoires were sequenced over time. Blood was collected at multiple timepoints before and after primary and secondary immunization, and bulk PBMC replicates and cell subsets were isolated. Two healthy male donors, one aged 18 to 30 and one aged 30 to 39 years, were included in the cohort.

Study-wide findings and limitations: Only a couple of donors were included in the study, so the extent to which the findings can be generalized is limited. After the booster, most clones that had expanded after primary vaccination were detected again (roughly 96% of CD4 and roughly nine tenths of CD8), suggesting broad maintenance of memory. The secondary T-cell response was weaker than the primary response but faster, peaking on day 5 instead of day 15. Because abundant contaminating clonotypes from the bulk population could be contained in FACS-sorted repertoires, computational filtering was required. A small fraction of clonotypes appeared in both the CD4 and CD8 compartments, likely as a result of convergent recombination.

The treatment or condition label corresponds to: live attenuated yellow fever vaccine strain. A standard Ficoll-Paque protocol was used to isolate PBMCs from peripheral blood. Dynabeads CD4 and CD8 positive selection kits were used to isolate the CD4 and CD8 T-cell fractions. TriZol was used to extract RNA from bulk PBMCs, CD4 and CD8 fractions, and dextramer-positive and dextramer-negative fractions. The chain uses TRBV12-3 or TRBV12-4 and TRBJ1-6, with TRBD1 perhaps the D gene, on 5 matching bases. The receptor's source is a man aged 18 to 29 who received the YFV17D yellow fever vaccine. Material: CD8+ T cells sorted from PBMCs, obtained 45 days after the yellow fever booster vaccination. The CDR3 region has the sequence CASSFLGLNSPLHF. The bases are TGTGCCAGCAGTTTTTTGGGGCTAAATTCACCCCTCCACTTT.